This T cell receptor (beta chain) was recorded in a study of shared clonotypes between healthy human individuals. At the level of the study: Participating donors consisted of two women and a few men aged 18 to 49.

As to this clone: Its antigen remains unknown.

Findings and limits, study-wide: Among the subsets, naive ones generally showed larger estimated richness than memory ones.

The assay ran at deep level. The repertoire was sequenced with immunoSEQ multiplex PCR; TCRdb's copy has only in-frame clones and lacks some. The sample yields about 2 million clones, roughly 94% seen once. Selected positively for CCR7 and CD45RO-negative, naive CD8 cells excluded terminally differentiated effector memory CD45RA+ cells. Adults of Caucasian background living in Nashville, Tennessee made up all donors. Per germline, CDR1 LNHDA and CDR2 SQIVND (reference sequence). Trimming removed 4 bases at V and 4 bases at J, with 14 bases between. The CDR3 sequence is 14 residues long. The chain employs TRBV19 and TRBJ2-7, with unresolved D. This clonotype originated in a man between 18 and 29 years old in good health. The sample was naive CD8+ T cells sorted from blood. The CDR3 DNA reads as TGTGCCAGTAGTACCCCGGAGAGCGCGTACGAGCAGTACTTC. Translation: CASSTPESAYEQYF.